This T cell receptor beta chain came from a study of sequential checkpoint blockade in melanoma. Turning to the study itself: After both sequences, patients received maintenance nivolumab.

Regarding treatment: randomized to nivolumab then ipilimumab (arm A) or the reverse (arm B). Live CD3+CD8+ CD19− CD56− cells were sorted from PBMCs. This table comes from immunoSEQ multiplex PCR, and its TCRdb copy is limited to in-frame clones, with some not included. The sample has around 39,000 clones, approximately 84% seen once. Looked up from germline, CDR1 is LGHNA and CDR2 is YNFKEQ. This CDR3 has 16 residues. With V trimmed by 0 bases and J by 8 bases, 10 bases remained unmatched. The specimen comprised CD8+ T cells sorted from blood (inferred from file names), sampled from a patient given nivolumab and ipilimumab in sequence. The clonotype was recovered from a human donor with melanoma. This sequence joins TRBV4-2 and TRBJ2-1; 7 positions match TRBD2. The CDR3 spells CASSQDSGTNSDEQFF. The CDR3 nucleotides read TGTGCCAGCAGCCAAGACTCCGGGACTAACTCAGATGAGCAGTTCTTC.